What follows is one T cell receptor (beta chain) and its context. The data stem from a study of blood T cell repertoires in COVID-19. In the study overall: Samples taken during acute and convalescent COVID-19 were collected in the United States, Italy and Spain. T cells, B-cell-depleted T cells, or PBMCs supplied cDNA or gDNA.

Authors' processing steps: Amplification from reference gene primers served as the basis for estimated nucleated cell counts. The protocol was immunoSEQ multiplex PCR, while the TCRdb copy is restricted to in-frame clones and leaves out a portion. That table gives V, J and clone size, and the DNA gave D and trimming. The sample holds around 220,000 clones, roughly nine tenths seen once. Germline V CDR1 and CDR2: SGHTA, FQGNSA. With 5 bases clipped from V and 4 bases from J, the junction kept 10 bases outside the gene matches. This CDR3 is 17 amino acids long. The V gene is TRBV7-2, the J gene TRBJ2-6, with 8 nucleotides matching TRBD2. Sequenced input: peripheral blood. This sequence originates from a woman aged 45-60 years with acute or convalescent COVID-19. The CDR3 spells CASSLSGSSVGANVLTF. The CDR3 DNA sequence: TGTGCCAGCAGCCTAAGCGGGAGTTCTGTCGGGGCCAACGTCCTGACTTTC.